The subject of this entry is one TCR beta chain. The CDR3 extends over 16 amino acids. Trimming cost V 5 bases and J 3 bases; bases outside gene matches: 8. Germline V lookup: CDR1 SGHTA, CDR2 FQGTGA. Nominally healthy donors were sampled, though unrecorded immune exposures were likely. This record belongs to a study of cytomegalovirus exposure and HLA in healthy donors. Primers for the PCR totalled 60 Vbeta and 13 Jbeta. The table came from immunoSEQ multiplex PCR; TCRdb's copy has only in-frame clones and leaves some out. The table includes about 130,000 clones, around four fifths detected once. The J gene is TRBJ2-1, the V gene TRBV7-3, with 9 bases lining up with TRBD2. This TCR was sampled from a boy between 10 and 17 years old in good health and CMV-seronegative. The sample comprised PBMCs. DNA of the CDR3: TGTGCCAGCAGCCGTATTAGCGGGGGAGGCTACAATGAGCAGTTCTTC. It codes for CASSRISGGGYNEQFF.